The present TCR beta chain was sequenced within a study of T cells after yellow fever vaccination. Study at large: Preparation of fractions with low cell numbers was performed using SMART-Seq v4 Ultra Low Input.

The V and J ends lost 8 bases and 4 bases respectively, with 6 bases between them. This CDR3 contains 12 residues. Germline-derived CDR1 and CDR2 are SGHTA and FQGNSA. Comment on this clonotype: Its antigen is still unknown.

Study outcomes and limitations: Secondary responses were weaker yet peaked faster, day 5 versus 15. After the booster, roughly 96% of CD4 and just over 85% of CD8 primary-response clones were re-detected.

The authors made TCR cDNA by 5'RACE template switching, adding a universal primer site and UMIs. TCRdb reanalysed the 5' RACE reads using MiXCR and keeps one entry per CDR3 protein. The data contain about 400,000 distinct CDR3 sequences, 6% to 8% of them singletons. The V gene is TRBV7-2, the J gene TRBJ1-6, with unresolved D. The clonotype originates from a man under 40 who received the YFV17D yellow fever vaccine. Sequencing was performed on PBMCs, taken 5 days after the yellow fever booster vaccination. CDR3 coding DNA: TGTGCCAGCCAGGCTTATAATTCACCCCTCCACTTT. Translating gives CASQAYNSPLHF.